Listed here are 10 T cell receptor beta chains from one sample, sequenced in a study of T cell responses to AZD1222 COVID-19 vaccine. The table came from immunoSEQ multiplex PCR; TCRdb's copy has only in-frame clones and leaves some out. The data contain 120,000 to 150,000 clones, around 83% of them seen just once; the ten biggest clones take up about 3.8%. Sequenced here: peripheral blood, sampled on day 0 of MenACWY control vaccination. These receptors originate from an adult in good health.

The chain couples TRBV27 to TRBJ1-1; maybe TRBD1 (6 bases). The CDR3 loop spans 14 amino acids. V lost 6 bases and J lost 1, with 12 bases in between. Germline V CDR1 and CDR2: MNHEY, SMNVEV (reference sequence). CDR3 protein: CASSLQGSNTEAFF. The CDR3 region has the DNA TGTGCCAGCAGCCTACAGGGCTCGAACACTGAAGCTTTCTTT.

The rearrangement links TRBV14 to TRBJ2-5; tentatively, D is TRBD1 (5 bases). The length of the CDR3 is 15 residues. From germline, CDR1 is SGHDN and CDR2 FVKESK. The ends were cut back, 3 bases at V and 3 bases at J, with 14 bases in the middle. The CDR3 reads CASSQNLGAEETQYF. In nucleotides, the CDR3 is TGTGCCAGCAGCCAGAATTTAGGGGCAGAAGAGACCCAGTACTTC.

The chain carries TRBV13 and TRBJ2-1; D is perhaps TRBD1 or TRBD2 (5 bases each). Deletions cut 5 bases from V and 2 bases from J, with 16 bases between. The CDR3 runs 16 residues. CDR1 PRHDT and CDR2 FYEKMQ come from the germline V gene (reference sequence). The CDR3 DNA reads as TGTGCCAGCAGCCTGAGCGGACATCTCGCCTACAATGAGCAGTTCTTC. Residues: CASSLSGHLAYNEQFF.

The rearrangement joins TRBV7-9 to TRBJ1-3; 9 bases line up with TRBD1. This CDR3 region has 16 residues. J lost 4 bases, V lost 0 bases, and 4 bases had no gene match. Germline V CDR1 and CDR2: SEHNR, FQNEAQ (reference sequence). In DNA form, the CDR3 reads TGTGCCAGCAGCTTAGCACCACAGGGGGCCGGAAACACCATATATTTT. It is translated as CASSLAPQGAGNTIYF.

This clone was observed once. The chain has TRBV10-2 and TRBJ1-6; D is undetermined. Germline V gene data show CDR1 as WSHSY and CDR2 as SAAADI. The ends were cut back, 1 base at V and 8 bases at J, with 3 bases in the middle. This CDR3 is built from 12 residues. CDR3 bases: TGCGCCAGCAGTGAGTTGGATTCACCCCTCCACTTT. This sequence encodes CASSELDSPLHF.

The rearrangement uses TRBV13 and TRBJ1-3; no reliable D call. V was pared by 4 bases and J by 0 bases, with 10 bases between. Germline CDR1 PRHDT, CDR2 FYEKMQ (reference sequence). The CDR3 spans 15 residues. The CDR3 DNA reads as TGTGCCAGCAGCTCGCTGGAATCCTCTGGAAACACCATATATTTT. Its translation is CASSSLESSGNTIYF.

This rearrangement joins TRBV3-1 (or the pseudogene TRBV3-2) to TRBJ2-1, with TRBD2 matching 8 bases. This CDR3 spans 13 amino acids. V shed 1 base, J shed 10 bases, and the junction held 3 bases outside the gene matches. CDR1 LGHDT and CDR2 YNNKEL come from the germline V gene (reference sequence). Written as DNA, the CDR3 is TGTGCCAGCAGCCAAGGACTAGCGAACGAGCAGTTCTTC. Translated: CASSQGLANEQFF.

This chain joins TRBV10-1 and TRBJ1-1, with no clear D. CDR1 WNHNN and CDR2 SYGVQD come from the germline V gene (reference sequence). Trimming left V 1 base short and J 2 bases short, with 23 bases between. This CDR3 region has 19 residues. This CDR3 reads CASSEYRPLASMANTEAFF. DNA of the CDR3: TGCGCCAGCAGTGAGTATAGGCCCTTAGCTTCGATGGCAAACACTGAAGCTTTCTTT.

The chain is built from TRBV5-4 and TRBJ1-2; maybe TRBD1 (6 bases). V was clipped by 3 bases and J by 4 bases, with 10 bases between them. CDR1 and CDR2 from the germline V gene are SGHNT and YYREEE (reference sequence). This CDR3 region has 13 residues. CDR3 nucleotide sequence: TGTGCCAGCAGCTCGGACAGTCTCTATGGCTACACCTTC. Protein: CASSSDSLYGYTF.

V and J are TRBV29-1 and TRBJ1-5; the D is unclear. Per germline, CDR1 SQVTM and CDR2 ANQGSEA. CDR3 length: 13 amino acids. V lost 4 bases and J lost 7, with 14 bases in between. The CDR3 spells CSVAGVPDQPQHF. CDR3 bases: TGCAGCGTTGCTGGGGTACCGGACCAGCCCCAGCATTTT.